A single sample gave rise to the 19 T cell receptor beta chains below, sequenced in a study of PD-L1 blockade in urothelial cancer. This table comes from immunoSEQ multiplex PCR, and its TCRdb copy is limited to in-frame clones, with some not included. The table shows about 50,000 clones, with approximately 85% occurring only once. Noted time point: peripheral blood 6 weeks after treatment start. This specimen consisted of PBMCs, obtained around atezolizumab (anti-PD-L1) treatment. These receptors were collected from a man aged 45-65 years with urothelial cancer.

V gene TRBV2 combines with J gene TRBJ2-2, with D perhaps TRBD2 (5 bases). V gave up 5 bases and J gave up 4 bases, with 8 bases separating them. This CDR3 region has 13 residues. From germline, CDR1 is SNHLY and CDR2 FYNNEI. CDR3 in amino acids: CASSWGATGELFF. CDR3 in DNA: TGTGCCAGCAGTTGGGGAGCCACCGGGGAGCTGTTTTTT.

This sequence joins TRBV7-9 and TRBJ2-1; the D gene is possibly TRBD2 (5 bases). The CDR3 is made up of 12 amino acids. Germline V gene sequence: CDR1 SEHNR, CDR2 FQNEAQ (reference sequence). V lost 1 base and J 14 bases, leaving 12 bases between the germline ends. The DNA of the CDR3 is TGTGCCAGCAGCTTAGATGCGGGCCGGGAGTTCTTC. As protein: CASSLDAGREFF.

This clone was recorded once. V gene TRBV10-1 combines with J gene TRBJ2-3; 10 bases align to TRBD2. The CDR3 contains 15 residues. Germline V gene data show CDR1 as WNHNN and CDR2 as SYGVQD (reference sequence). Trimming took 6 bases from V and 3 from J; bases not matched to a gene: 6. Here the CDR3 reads CASSLSGGATDTQYF. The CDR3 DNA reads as TGCGCCAGCAGCCTAAGCGGGGGGGCGACAGATACGCAGTATTTT.

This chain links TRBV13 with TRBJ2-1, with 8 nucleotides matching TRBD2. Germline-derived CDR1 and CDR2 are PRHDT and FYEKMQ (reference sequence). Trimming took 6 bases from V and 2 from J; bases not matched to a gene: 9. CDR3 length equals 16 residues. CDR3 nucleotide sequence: TGTGCCAGCAGTTCGGGGTTAGCGGGAACCTACAATGAGCAGTTCTTC. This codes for CASSSGLAGTYNEQFF.

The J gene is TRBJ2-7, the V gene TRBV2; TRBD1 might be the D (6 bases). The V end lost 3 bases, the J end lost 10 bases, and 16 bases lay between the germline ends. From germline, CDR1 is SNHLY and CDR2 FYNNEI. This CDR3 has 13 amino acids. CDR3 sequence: CASSDTTGFYQYF. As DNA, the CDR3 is TGTGCCAGCAGTGACACCACAGGGTTCTACCAGTACTTC. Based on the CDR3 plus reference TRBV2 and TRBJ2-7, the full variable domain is EPEVTQTPSHQVTQMGQEVILRCVPISNHLYFYWYRQILGQKVEFLVSFYNNEISEKSEIFDDQFSVERPDGSNFTLKIRSTKLEDSAMYFCASSDTTGFYQYFGPGTRLTVT.

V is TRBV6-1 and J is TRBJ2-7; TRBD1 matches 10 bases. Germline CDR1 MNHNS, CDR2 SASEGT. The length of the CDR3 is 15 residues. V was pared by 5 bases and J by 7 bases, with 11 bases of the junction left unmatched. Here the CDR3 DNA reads TGTGCCAGCAGTACCTCGACAGGGGGCCAACAGGAGCAGTACTTC. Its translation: CASSTSTGGQQEQYF.

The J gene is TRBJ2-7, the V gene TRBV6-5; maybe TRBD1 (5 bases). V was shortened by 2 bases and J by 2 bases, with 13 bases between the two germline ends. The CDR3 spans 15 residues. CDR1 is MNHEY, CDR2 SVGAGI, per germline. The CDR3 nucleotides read TGTGCCAGCAGTTACAAAGGGGATAGGACCTACGAGCAGTACTTC. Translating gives CASSYKGDRTYEQYF.

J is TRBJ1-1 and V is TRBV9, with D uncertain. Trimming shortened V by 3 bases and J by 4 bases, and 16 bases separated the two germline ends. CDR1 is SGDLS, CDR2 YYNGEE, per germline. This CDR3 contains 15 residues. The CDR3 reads CASSGEASLGTEAFF. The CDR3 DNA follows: TGTGCCAGCAGCGGAGAGGCCTCGCTGGGCACTGAAGCTTTCTTT.

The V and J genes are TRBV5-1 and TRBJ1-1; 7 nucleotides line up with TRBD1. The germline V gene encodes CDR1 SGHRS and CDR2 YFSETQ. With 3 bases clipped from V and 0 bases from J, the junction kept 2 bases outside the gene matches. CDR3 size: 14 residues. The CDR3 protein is CASSWTGVNTEAFF. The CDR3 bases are TGCGCCAGCAGCTGGACAGGAGTGAACACTGAAGCTTTCTTT.

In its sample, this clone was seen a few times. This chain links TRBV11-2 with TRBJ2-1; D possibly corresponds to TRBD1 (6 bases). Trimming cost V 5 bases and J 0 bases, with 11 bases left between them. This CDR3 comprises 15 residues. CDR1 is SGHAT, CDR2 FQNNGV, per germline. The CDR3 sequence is CASSTDRSSYNEQFF. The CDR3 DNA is TGTGCCAGCAGCACAGACAGGAGCTCCTACAATGAGCAGTTCTTC.

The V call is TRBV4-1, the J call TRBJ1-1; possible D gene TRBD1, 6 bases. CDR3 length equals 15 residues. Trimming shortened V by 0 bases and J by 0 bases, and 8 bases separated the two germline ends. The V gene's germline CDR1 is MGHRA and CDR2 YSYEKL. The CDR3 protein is CASSQETGLNTEAFF. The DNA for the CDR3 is TGCGCCAGCAGCCAAGAAACAGGGTTGAACACTGAAGCTTTCTTT.

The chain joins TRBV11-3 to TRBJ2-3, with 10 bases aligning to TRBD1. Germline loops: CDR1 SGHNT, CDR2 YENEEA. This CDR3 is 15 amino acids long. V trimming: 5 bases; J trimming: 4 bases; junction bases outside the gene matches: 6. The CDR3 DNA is TGTGCCAGCAGCCCCGCGGGGACAGGGGCAGATACGCAGTATTTT. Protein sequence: CASSPAGTGADTQYF.

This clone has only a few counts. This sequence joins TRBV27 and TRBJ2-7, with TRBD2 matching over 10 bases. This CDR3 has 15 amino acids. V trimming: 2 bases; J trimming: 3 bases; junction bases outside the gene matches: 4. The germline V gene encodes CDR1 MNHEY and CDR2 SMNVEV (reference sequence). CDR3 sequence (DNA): TGTGCCAGCAGTTTACGAGCGGGAGGGATCTACGAGCAGTACTTC. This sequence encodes CASSLRAGGIYEQYF.

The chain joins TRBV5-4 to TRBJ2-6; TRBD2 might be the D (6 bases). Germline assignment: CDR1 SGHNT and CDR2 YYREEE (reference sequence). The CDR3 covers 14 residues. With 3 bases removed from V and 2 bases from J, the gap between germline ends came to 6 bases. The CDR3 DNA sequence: TGTGCCAGCAGCTGGGGGGCTGGGGCCAACGTCCTGACTTTC. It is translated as CASSWGAGANVLTF.

CDR3 sequence reads: CASSPSLVAGMTDTQYF. In DNA form, the CDR3 reads TGTGCCAGCAGCCCGAGCTTGGTAGCGGGGATGACAGATACGCAGTATTTT. V and J are TRBV7-2 and TRBJ2-3, with TRBD2 identical over 8 bases. CDR3 length: 17 amino acids. CDR1 is SGHTA, CDR2 FQGNSA, per germline. Trimming took 5 bases from V and 3 from J; bases not matched to a gene: 13.

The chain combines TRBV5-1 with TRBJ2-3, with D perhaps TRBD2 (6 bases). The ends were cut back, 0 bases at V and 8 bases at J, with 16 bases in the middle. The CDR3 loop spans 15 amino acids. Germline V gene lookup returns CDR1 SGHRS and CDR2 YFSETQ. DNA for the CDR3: TGCGCCAGCAGCTTGGTAGCGGTACCTCCCAGTACGCAGTATTTT. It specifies CASSLVAVPPSTQYF.

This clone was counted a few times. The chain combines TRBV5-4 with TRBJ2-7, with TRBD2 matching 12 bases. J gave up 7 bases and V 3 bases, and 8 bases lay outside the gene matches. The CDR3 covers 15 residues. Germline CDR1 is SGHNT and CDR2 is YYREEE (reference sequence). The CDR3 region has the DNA TGTGCCAGCAGCTGGGCTAGCGGGGGGGTCGAAGAGCAGTACTTC. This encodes CASSWASGGVEEQYF.

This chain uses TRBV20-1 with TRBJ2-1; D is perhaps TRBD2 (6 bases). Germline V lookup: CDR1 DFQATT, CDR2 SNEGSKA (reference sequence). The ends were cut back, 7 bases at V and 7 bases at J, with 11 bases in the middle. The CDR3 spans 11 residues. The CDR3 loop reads CSVARGNEQFF. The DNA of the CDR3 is TGCAGTGTAGCACGGGGGAATGAGCAGTTCTTC.

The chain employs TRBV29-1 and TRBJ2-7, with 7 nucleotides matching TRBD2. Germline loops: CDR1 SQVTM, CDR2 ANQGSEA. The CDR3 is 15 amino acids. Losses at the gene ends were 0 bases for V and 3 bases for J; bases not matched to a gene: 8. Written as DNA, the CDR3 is TGCAGCGTTGAAGATCGGGCTAGCGGAATCTACGAGCAGTACTTC. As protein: CSVEDRASGIYEQYF.